This T cell receptor (beta chain) was profiled in a study of blood T cell repertoires in COVID-19. Overall study context: Collection of acute and convalescent COVID-19 samples took place in the United States, Italy and Spain.

Profiled with immunoSEQ multiplex PCR; TCRdb holds only in-frame clones, not every one. The table has roughly 100,000 clones, about 90% seen once; the top ten hold under 4%. Trimming removed 2 bases at V and 4 bases at J, with 11 bases between. Germline CDR1 and CDR2: MNHEY and SVGEGT. CDR3 length equals 14 residues. The sequenced material came from peripheral blood. The sequence derives from a man aged 45-65 years in a cohort sampled during active COVID-19. This chain connects TRBV6-2 or TRBV6-3 to TRBJ1-1, with D hard to call. The CDR3 is CASSYTRQATEAFF. In nucleotides, the CDR3 is TGTGCCAGCAGTTACACCCGGCAGGCCACTGAAGCTTTCTTT.